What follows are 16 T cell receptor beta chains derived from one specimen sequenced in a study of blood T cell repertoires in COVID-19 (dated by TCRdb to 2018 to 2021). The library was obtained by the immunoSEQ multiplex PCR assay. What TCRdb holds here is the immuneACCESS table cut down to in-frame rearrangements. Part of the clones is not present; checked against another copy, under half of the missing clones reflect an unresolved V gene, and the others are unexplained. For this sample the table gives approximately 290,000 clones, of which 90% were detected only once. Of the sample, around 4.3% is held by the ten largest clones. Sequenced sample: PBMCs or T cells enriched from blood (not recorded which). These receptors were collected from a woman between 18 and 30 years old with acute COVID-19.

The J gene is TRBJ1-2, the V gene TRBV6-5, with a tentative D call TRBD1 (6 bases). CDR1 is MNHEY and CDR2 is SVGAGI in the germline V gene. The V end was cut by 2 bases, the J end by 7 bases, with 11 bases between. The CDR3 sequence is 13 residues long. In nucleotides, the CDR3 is TGTGCCAGCAGTTACACAGGGCCTAGTGGCTACACCTTC. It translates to CASSYTGPSGYTF.

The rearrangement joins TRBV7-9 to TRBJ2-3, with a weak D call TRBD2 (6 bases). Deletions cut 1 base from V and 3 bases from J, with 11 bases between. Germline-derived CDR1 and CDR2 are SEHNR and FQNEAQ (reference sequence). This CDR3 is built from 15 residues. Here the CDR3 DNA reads TGTGCCAGCAGCTTAGGTTTACGGGAGACAGATACGCAGTATTTT. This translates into CASSLGLRETDTQYF.

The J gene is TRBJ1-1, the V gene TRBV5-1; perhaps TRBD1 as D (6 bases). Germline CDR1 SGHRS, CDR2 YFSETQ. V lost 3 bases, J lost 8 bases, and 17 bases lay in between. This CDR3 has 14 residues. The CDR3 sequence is CASSSRGPSLEAFF. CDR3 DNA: TGCGCCAGCAGCTCCAGGGGCCCCTCGCTGGAAGCTTTCTTT.

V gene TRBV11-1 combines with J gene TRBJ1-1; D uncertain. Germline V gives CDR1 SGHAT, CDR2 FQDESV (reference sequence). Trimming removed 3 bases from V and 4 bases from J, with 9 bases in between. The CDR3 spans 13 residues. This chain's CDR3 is CASSLGPGTEAFF. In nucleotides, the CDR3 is TGTGCCAGCAGCTTGGGCCCTGGCACTGAAGCTTTCTTT.

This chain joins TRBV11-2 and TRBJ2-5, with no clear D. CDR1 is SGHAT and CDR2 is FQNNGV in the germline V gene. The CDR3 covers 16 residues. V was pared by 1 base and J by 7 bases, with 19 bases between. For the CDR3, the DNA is TGTGCCAGCAGCTTAGCGGTGTCTGTTGGTGTGCTGACCCAGTACTTC. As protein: CASSLAVSVGVLTQYF.

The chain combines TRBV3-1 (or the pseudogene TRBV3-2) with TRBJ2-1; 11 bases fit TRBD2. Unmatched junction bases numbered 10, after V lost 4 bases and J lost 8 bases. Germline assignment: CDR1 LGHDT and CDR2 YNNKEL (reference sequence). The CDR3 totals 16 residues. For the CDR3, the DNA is TGTGCCAGCAGCCCCCTTTCTAGCGGGAGGTTGGATGAGCAGTTCTTC. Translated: CASSPLSSGRLDEQFF.

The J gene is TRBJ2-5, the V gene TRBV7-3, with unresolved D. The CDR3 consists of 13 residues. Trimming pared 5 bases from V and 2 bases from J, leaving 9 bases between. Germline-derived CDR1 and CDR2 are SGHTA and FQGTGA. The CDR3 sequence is CASSPGWQETQYF. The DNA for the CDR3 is TGTGCCAGCAGCCCCGGGTGGCAAGAGACCCAGTACTTC.

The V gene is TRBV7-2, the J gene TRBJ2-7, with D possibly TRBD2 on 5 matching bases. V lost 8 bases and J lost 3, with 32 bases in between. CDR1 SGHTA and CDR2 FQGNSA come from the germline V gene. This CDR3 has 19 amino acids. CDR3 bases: TGTGCCAGCGGCAGCTTAGGATATATTCTTGGGAGAGCTTACTACGAGCAGTACTTC. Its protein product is CASGSLGYILGRAYYEQYF.

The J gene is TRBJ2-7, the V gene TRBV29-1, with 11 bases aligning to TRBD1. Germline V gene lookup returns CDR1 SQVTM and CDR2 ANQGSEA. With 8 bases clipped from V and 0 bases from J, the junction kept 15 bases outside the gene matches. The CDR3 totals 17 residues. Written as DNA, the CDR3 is TGCAGCAAAAGTTCCGGGACAGGGGGGGCGGTCTCCTACGAGCAGTACTTC. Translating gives CSKSSGTGGAVSYEQYF.

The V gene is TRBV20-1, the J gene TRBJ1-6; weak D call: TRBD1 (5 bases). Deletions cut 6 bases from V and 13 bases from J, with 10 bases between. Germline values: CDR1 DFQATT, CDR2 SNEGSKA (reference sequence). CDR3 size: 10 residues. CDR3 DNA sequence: TGCAGTGCCGGCAGGGATCCCCTCCACTTT. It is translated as CSAGRDPLHF.

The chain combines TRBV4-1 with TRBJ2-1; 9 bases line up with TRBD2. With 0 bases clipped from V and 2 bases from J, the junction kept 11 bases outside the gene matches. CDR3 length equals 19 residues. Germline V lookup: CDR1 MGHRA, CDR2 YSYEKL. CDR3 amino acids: CASSQDRGQAGGTYNEQFF. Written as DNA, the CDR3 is TGCGCCAGCAGCCAAGACCGGGGACAAGCGGGAGGTACCTACAATGAGCAGTTCTTC.

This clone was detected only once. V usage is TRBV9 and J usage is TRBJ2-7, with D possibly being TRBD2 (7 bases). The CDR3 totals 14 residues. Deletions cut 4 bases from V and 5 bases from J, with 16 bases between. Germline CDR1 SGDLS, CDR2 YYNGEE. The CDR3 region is CASSRGEGFHEQYF. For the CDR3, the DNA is TGTGCCAGCAGCAGGGGGGAGGGTTTCCACGAGCAGTACTTC.

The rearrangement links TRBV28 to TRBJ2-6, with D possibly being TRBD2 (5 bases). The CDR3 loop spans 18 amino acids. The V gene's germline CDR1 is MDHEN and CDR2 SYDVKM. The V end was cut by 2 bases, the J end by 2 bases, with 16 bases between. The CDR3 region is CASSLMGVAYAGANVLTF. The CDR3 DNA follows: TGTGCCAGCAGTTTAATGGGAGTGGCGTACGCTGGGGCCAACGTCCTGACTTTC.

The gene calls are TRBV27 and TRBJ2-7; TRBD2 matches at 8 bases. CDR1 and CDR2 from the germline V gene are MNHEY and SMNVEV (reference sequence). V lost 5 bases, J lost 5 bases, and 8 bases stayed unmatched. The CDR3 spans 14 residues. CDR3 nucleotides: TGTGCCAGCAGTGCCGGGACTAGTAGGAACGAGCAGTACTTC. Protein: CASSAGTSRNEQYF.

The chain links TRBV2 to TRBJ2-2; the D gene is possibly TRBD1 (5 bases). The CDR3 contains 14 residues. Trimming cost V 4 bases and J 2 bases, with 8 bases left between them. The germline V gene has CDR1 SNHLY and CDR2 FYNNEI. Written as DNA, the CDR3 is TGTGCCAGCAGTGGGGGCGCAAACACCGGGGAGCTGTTTTTT. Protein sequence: CASSGGANTGELFF.

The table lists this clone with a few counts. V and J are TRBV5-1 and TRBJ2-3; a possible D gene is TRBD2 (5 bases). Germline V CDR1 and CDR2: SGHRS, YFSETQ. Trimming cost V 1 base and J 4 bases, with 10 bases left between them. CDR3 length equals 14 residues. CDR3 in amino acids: CASSLLRGADTQYF. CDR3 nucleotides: TGCGCCAGCAGCTTGCTCCGGGGAGCAGATACGCAGTATTTT.